The rows below give T cell receptor beta chains drawn from one sample of a study of blood T cell repertoires in COVID-19. Measured with immunoSEQ multiplex PCR; TCRdb has only the in-frame clones, and not every one. The sample has more than 200,000 clones, around 84% seen once. Input material: peripheral blood. The origin of the receptors is a man aged 55 to 70 with acute or convalescent COVID-19. Each CDR3 is given with its conserved first and last residue.

TRBV15	TRBJ1-3	CATTPGGFGNTIYF
TRBV4-1	TRBJ2-1	CASSPPGGRLNEQFF
TRBV6-1	TRBJ2-7	CASRYSWTATYEQYF
TRBV6-6	TRBJ2-7	CASSYSGTGAHEQYF
TRBV6-5	TRBJ2-2	CASSYSSASNTGELFF
TRBV29-1	TRBJ1-4	CSVGRVNEKLFF
TRBV27	TRBJ1-5	CASRRGSSNQPQHF
TRBV9	TRBJ2-3	CASSTQGGTDTQYF
TRBV6-5	TRBJ2-5	CASTQGPPETQYF
TRBV7-9	TRBJ1-1	CASSLDRGFRDTEAFF
TRBV7-9	TRBJ2-3	CASSSEQGFQDTQYF
TRBV5-1	TRBJ1-1	CASSLAGQGNTEAFF
TRBV7-3	TRBJ1-1	CASSSQERTEAFF
TRBV4-2	TRBJ1-1	CASSQVESRTEAFF
TRBV5-1	TRBJ2-7	CASSLGAGPPYEQYF
TRBV18	TRBJ1-1	CASSPRGQGAFF
TRBV7-3	TRBJ2-7	CASSPGPGAYEQYF
TRBV6-5	TRBJ1-3	CASSYSVPQVGNTIYF
TRBV6-6	TRBJ1-6	CASRGTGGDSPLHF
TRBV18	TRBJ2-7	CASSPQPAGGIYEQYF
TRBV18	TRBJ2-3	CASSPPGLAGPPDTQYF
TRBV12-5	TRBJ2-7	CASGSGRVEQYF
TRBV5-1	TRBJ1-6	CASSLALQQGSPLHF
TRBV18	TRBJ2-1	CASSPPGQGDYNEQFF
TRBV5-1	TRBJ2-7	CASSPGQKQYF
TRBV27	TRBJ2-7	CASSRGPTYEQYF